Presented here are 10 T cell receptor beta chains from one specimen sequenced in a study of patients and donors after allogeneic stem cell transplantation. TCRdb passed the RT-PCR reads through MiXCR, listing each CDR3 protein once. The sample lists roughly 940,000 distinct CDR3 sequences, around 17% occurring once. The specimen sequenced was blood, either unsorted or a sorted T cell fraction (not recorded which). The receptors were sampled from a human donor who was either an allogeneic HSCT recipient or a stem cell or donor lymphocyte infusion donor (not recorded which). It is not recorded whose cells these are; they may come from a transplant donor.

This clonotype was detected ten times or more. This chain uses TRBV20-1 with TRBJ2-1; a weak D match, TRBD2 (6 bases). Germline V gene lookup returns CDR1 DFQATT and CDR2 SNEGSKA (reference sequence). The CDR3 consists of 12 residues. V was shortened by 3 bases and J by 8 bases, with 11 bases between the two germline ends. In DNA, the CDR3 is TGCAGTGCTAGTGGGCTAGCGTATGAGCAGTTCTTC. Protein product: CSASGLAYEQFF.

The CDR3 here is CSAKTPGDNEQFF. In nucleotides, the CDR3 is TGCAGTGCTAAGACCCCGGGGGACAATGAGCAGTTCTTC. The rearrangement uses TRBV20-1 and TRBJ2-1; perhaps TRBD2 as D (6 bases). The CDR3 length is 13 residues. The V end was cut by 4 bases, the J end by 5 bases, with 12 bases between. Germline CDR1 DFQATT, CDR2 SNEGSKA (reference sequence).

The chain couples TRBV10-3 to TRBJ2-7; TRBD2 agrees at 13 bases. V was pared by 4 bases and J by 7 bases, with 7 bases of the junction left unmatched. This CDR3 spans 15 amino acids. Germline V gene lookup returns CDR1 ENHRY and CDR2 SYGVKD. CDR3 region: CAISGTSGSFGEQYF. The DNA for the CDR3 is TGTGCCATCAGTGGGACTAGCGGGAGTTTCGGGGAGCAGTACTTC.

The table lists this clonotype with a few counts. V and J are TRBV29-1 and TRBJ1-2, with D unclear. This CDR3 is 11 amino acids long. CDR1 is SQVTM, CDR2 ANQGSEA, per germline. V lost 4 bases to trimming and J lost 3 bases, with 6 bases between them. CDR3 protein: CSVVPDYGYTF. CDR3 bases: TGCAGCGTTGTCCCAGACTATGGCTACACCTTC.

This clonotype was picked up a small number of times. This rearrangement joins TRBV25-1 to TRBJ1-1; D not resolved. The V end lost 1 base, the J end lost 1 base, and 13 bases lay between the germline ends. The CDR3 is made up of 16 amino acids. Germline V gene sequence: CDR1 MGHDK, CDR2 SYGVNS. CDR3 nucleotides: TGTGCCAGCAGTGAATTAGAGGGCCAGGAGAACACTGAAGCTTTCTTT. Residues: CASSELEGQENTEAFF.

V is TRBV7-9 and J is TRBJ1-1; D gene ambiguous. V lost 5 bases and J lost 1, with 11 bases in between. This CDR3 region has 14 residues. Looked up from germline, CDR1 is SEHNR and CDR2 is FQNEAQ (reference sequence). The CDR3 region has the DNA TGTGCCAGCAGCATACCCACCAGGAACACTGAAGCTTTCTTT. Protein product: CASSIPTRNTEAFF.

V usage is TRBV6-1 and J usage is TRBJ1-5, with D uncertain. V was cut by 5 bases and J by 4 bases, with 18 bases left in between. The CDR3 length is 16 residues. Per the germline V gene, CDR1 is MNHNS and CDR2 is SASEGT. The CDR3 loop reads CASSQPSEGPNQPQHF. The CDR3 DNA is TGTGCCAGCAGTCAGCCCTCAGAGGGTCCTAATCAGCCCCAGCATTTT.

The CDR3 is CACTGPVDYGYTF. The CDR3 DNA follows: TGTGCCTGTACAGGGCCCGTCGACTATGGCTACACCTTC. This chain links TRBV30 with TRBJ1-2; perhaps TRBD1 as D (6 bases). V was shortened by 6 bases and J by 3 bases, with 14 bases between the two germline ends. The CDR3 has 13 residues. The germline gives CDR1 GTSNPN, CDR2 SVGIG (reference sequence).

This clonotype was counted only a few times. V usage is TRBV12-3 or TRBV12-4 and J usage is TRBJ1-2; weak D call: TRBD1 (5 bases). The V and J ends lost 5 bases and 4 bases respectively, with 14 bases between them. The CDR3 is made up of 14 amino acids. CDR3 nucleotides: TGTGCCAGCAGTGCGGGGACGAGAATCTATGGCTACACCTTC. Its translation: CASSAGTRIYGYTF.

The chain is built from TRBV6-4 and TRBJ2-7, with 9 positions matching TRBD2. Germline V gene data show CDR1 as MRHNA and CDR2 as SNTAGT. Trimming at V came to 2 bases and at J to 4 bases, leaving 6 bases not matched to a gene. The CDR3 contains 15 residues. CDR3 region: CASSDQPGLAYEQYF. In DNA form, the CDR3 reads TGTGCCAGCAGTGACCAACCGGGACTAGCTTACGAGCAGTACTTC.